The present entry profiles one T cell receptor beta chain with its context. The data were taken from a study of T-cell reconstitution after alpha-beta-depleted transplantation in children. The CDR3 loop spans 16 amino acids. Germline CDR1 reads SNHLY; CDR2 reads FYNNEI. Trimming removed 3 bases from V and 3 bases from J, with 16 bases in between. Preparation of the TCRbeta library involved a method that used unique molecular identifiers. TCRdb itself ran the PCR reads through MiXCR, one entry per CDR3 protein. The sample has about 610,000 distinct CDR3 sequences; about 10% are singletons. The sequence was obtained from a human donor who donated a stem cell graft to a child with acute myeloid leukemia. The chain couples TRBV2 to TRBJ2-3; a possible D gene is TRBD2 (6 bases). The specimen comprised PBMCs from the stem cell graft donor, sampled from the stem cell graft. The CDR3 region is CASSDMGGTGTDTQYF. The CDR3 DNA sequence: TGTGCCAGCAGTGATATGGGCGGGACGGGGACAGATACGCAGTATTTT.